Given below is one T cell receptor (beta chain) in context. These data are taken from a study of T cell responses to AZD1222 COVID-19 vaccine. TCRdb's copy holds only in-frame clones and misses some; the assay was immunoSEQ multiplex PCR. The sample includes about 140,000 clones, roughly 89% of them seen just once. The CDR3 length is 13 residues. Between the trimmed V and J ends, which lost 1 base and 5 bases, there was a span of 5 bases. The V gene's germline CDR1 is ENHRY and CDR2 SYGVKD. The TCR originated in an adult in good health. Sequences were derived from peripheral blood, sampled on day 0 of AZD1222 vaccination. The chain combines TRBV10-3 with TRBJ2-2; D call uncertain. CDR3 nucleotide sequence: TGTGCCATCAGTGAGTTTGGGACCGGGGAGCTGTTTTTT. This codes for CAISEFGTGELFF.